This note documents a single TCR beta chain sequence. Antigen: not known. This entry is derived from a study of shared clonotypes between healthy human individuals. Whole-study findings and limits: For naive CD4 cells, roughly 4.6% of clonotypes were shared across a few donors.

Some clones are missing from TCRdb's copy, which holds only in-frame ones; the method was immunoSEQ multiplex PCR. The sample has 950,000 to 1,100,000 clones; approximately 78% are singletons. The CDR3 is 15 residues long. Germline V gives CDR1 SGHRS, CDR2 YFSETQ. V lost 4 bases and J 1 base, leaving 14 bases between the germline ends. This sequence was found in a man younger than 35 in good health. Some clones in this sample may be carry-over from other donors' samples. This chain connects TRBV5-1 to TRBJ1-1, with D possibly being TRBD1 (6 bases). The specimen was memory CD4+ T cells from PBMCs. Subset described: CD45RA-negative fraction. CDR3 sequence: CASSPKTGSNTEAFF. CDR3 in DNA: TGCGCCAGCAGCCCTAAAACAGGGTCGAACACTGAAGCTTTCTTT.